Below are 10 T cell receptor beta chains sequenced from a single sample in a study of T cells after yellow fever vaccination. From the 5' RACE reads, TCRdb called clonotypes with MiXCR, one entry per CDR3 protein. The sample lists roughly 74,000 distinct CDR3 sequences; approximately 7% were seen once. The sequences come from CD8+ T cells sorted from PBMCs, collected around 5 days after the first yellow fever vaccination. Receptors originate from a man between 18 and 35 years old who received the YFV17D yellow fever vaccine.

With respect to this clonotype: Compared with germline, one end of the junction differs, possibly owing to a read error. The chain couples TRBV11-3 to TRBJ2-1; maybe TRBD1 (6 bases). Germline loops: CDR1 SGHNT, CDR2 YENEEA. The CDR3 runs 14 residues. The CDR3 loop reads CASSELDRPNDQFF. DNA of the CDR3: TGTGCCAGCAGCGAGCTAGACAGGCCCAATGATCAGTTCTTC.

The chain combines TRBV6-5 with TRBJ1-1; 11 nucleotides match TRBD1. This CDR3 is built from 18 residues. Germline lookup yields CDR1 MNHEY and CDR2 SVGAGI. The trim removed 1 base at V and 1 base at J, leaving 8 bases unmatched. As DNA, the CDR3 is TGTGCCAGCAGTTACTGGACAGGGGGCCGTCGAGAGAACACTGAAGCTTTCTTT. Encoded protein: CASSYWTGGRRENTEAFF.

Only a few counts were recorded for this clonotype. The chain joins TRBV6-5 to TRBJ1-1; D gene uncertain. Germline loops: CDR1 MNHEY, CDR2 SVGAGI. CDR3 length: 12 residues. Trimming stripped 4 bases from V and 1 base from J, with 4 bases between. The CDR3 DNA reads as TGTGCCAGCAGTTCCGGGAACACTGAAGCTTTCTTT. Its translation: CASSSGNTEAFF.

The V call is TRBV7-8, the J call TRBJ1-5; weak D call: TRBD1 (6 bases). The CDR3 spans 14 residues. Germline lookup yields CDR1 SGHVS and CDR2 FQNEAQ. V lost 5 bases and J lost 1, with 9 bases in between. The CDR3 region is CASSATGSNQPQHF. The CDR3 region has the DNA TGTGCCAGCAGCGCCACAGGGAGCAATCAGCCCCAGCATTTT.

This clonotype was observed at least ten times. V and J are TRBV24-1 and TRBJ2-1; no definite D call. This CDR3 spans 9 amino acids. The V gene lost 9 bases and the J gene lost 9 bases, with 5 bases spanning the gap. CDR1 is KGHDR, CDR2 SFDVKD, per germline. The CDR3 nucleotides read TGTGCCACCCGCGGTGAGCAGTTCTTC. The encoded protein is CATRGEQFF.

This clonotype was recorded many times. The chain is built from TRBV5-1 and TRBJ2-3; 7 nucleotides match TRBD1. The V segment lost 4 bases and the J segment 2 bases; nucleotides outside the gene matches: 13. Looked up from germline, CDR1 is SGHRS and CDR2 is YFSETQ. CDR3 size: 17 residues. CDR3: CASSNKQGTGYTDTQYF. The CDR3 nucleotides are TGCGCCAGCAGCAACAAACAGGGGACGGGATACACAGATACGCAGTATTTT.

The chain has TRBV12-3 or TRBV12-4 and TRBJ2-3; 11 nucleotides line up with TRBD2. The V and J ends lost 1 base and 6 bases, in that order; junction bases with no gene match: 6. This CDR3 spans 16 amino acids. CDR3 in amino acids: CASSLGGTSGRDTQYF. The CDR3 nucleotides are TGTGCCAGCAGTTTAGGTGGGACTAGCGGTAGGGATACGCAGTATTTT.

The CDR3 DNA reads as TGTGCCAGCAGCTCAACCTCTTTGGATGACAGGGTAGAATATGGCTACACCTTC. Protein product: CASSSTSLDDRVEYGYTF. The rearrangement uses TRBV11-1 and TRBJ1-2; 7 bases map to TRBD1. This CDR3 region has 18 residues. CDR1 is SGHAT, CDR2 FQDESV, per germline (reference sequence). Trimming took 4 bases from V and 5 from J; bases not matched to a gene: 19.

This clonotype was recorded at least ten times. V and J are TRBV5-1 and TRBJ2-1; 8 nucleotides align to TRBD2. CDR1 and CDR2 from the germline V gene are SGHRS and YFSETQ. This CDR3 has 16 amino acids. V was pared by 4 bases and J by 7 bases, with 13 bases of the junction left unmatched. The CDR3 region is CASSMPINTSGNEQFF. The CDR3 nucleotides are TGCGCCAGCAGCATGCCCATCAATACTAGCGGTAATGAGCAGTTCTTC.

The V call is TRBV29-1, the J call TRBJ1-2; TRBD1 might be the D (5 bases). The germline gives CDR1 SQVTM, CDR2 ANQGSEA. With 7 bases removed from V and 4 bases from J, the gap between germline ends came to 16 bases. The CDR3 covers 13 residues. DNA for the CDR3: TGCAGCGCCCTTTCGACAGTCGCCTATGGCTACACCTTC. Protein product: CSALSTVAYGYTF. Together with reference TRBV29-1 and TRBJ1-2, the CDR3 gives the full variable domain: SAVISQKPSRDICQRGTSLTIQCQVDSQVTMMFWYRQQPGQSLTLIATANQGSEATYESGFVIDKFPISRPNLTFSTLTVSNMSPEDSSIYLCSALSTVAYGYTFGSGTRLTVV.